Listed below are T cell receptor beta chains from one sample, sequenced in a study of patients and donors after allogeneic stem cell transplantation. TCRdb processed the RT-PCR reads anew with MiXCR; each CDR3 protein has one entry. The sample lists about a million distinct CDR3 sequences; more than 15% were seen once. What was sequenced was blood, either unsorted or a sorted T cell fraction (not recorded which). These receptors were obtained from a human donor who was either an allogeneic HSCT recipient or a stem cell or donor lymphocyte infusion donor (not recorded which). It is not recorded whose cells these are; they may come from a transplant donor. The CDR3 runs from the conserved cysteine through the conserved F or W. The order of the fields is J gene, D gene, V gene, clone size, CDR3 protein, CDR3 DNA. The D gene is left open where the match is weak. Size tells how often a clone was seen (once, few, many) or the class of an expanded clone, and some rows leave it out.

>TRBJ2-1|.|TRBV10-3|many
CAISESANEQFF
TGTGCCATCAGTGAATCAGCCAATGAGCAGTTCTTC
>TRBJ1-2|TRBD1|TRBV2|.
CASWDRVPNYGYTF
TGTGCCAGCTGGGACAGAGTACCTAACTATGGCTACACCTTC
>TRBJ2-4|.|TRBV6-1|.
CASSEGTVAKNIQYF
TGTGCCAGCAGTGAAGGAACGGTAGCCAAAAACATTCAGTACTTC
>TRBJ1-3|.|TRBV4-3|few
CASSREGAGNTIYF
TGCGCCAGCAGCCGAGAAGGAGCTGGAAACACCATATATTTT
>TRBJ2-1|.|TRBV2|.
CASSDPSDNEQFF
TGTGCCAGCAGTGACCCCTCAGACAATGAGCAGTTCTTC
>TRBJ2-2|.|TRBV5-5|.
CASSFRVVSTGELFF
TGTGCCAGCAGCTTTAGGGTGGTTAGCACCGGGGAGCTGTTTTTT
>TRBJ1-4|.|TRBV20-1|few
CSARDARSNEKLFF
TGCAGTGCTAGAGATGCGAGGTCTAATGAAAAACTGTTTTTT
>TRBJ1-1|.|TRBV29-1|few
CSVEKGVGGIEAFF
TGCAGCGTTGAAAAAGGGGTAGGGGGGATTGAAGCTTTCTTT
>TRBJ2-1|TRBD2|TRBV15|few
CATSRDSPGGRNEQFF
TGTGCCACCAGCAGAGATTCCCCGGGGGGGCGAAATGAGCAGTTCTTC
>TRBJ2-7|TRBD2|TRBV9|.
CASSEGTSAVYEQYF
TGTGCCAGCAGCGAGGGGACTAGCGCAGTGTACGAGCAGTACTTC
>TRBJ2-1|.|TRBV9|many
CASSVAGGDSSYNEQFF
TGTGCCAGCAGCGTAGCGGGGGGCGACAGCTCCTACAATGAGCAGTTCTTC
>TRBJ1-5|.|TRBV20-1|few
CSVLGGLGGNQPQHF
TGCAGTGTCCTGGGAGGGCTCGGTGGCAATCAGCCCCAGCATTTT
>TRBJ1-5|TRBD1|TRBV6-1|.
CASSESGGQYSNQPQHF
TGTGCCAGCAGCGAAAGCGGGGGACAGTATAGCAATCAGCCCCAGCATTTT
>TRBJ2-5|.|TRBV7-2|once
CASSPSPGQETQYF
TGTGCCAGCAGCCCATCTCCGGGCCAAGAGACCCAGTACTTC
>TRBJ1-6|.|TRBV6-1|few
CASMDRYNSPLHF
TGTGCCAGCATGGACAGATATAATTCACCCCTCCACTTT
>TRBJ2-1|TRBD2|TRBV20-1|many
CSARWAGGLTTYNEQFF
TGCAGTGCTAGATGGGCGGGGGGCCTCACGACCTACAATGAGCAGTTCTTC
>TRBJ2-5|.|TRBV12-3/TRBV12-4|few
CASMSGSQETQYF
TGTGCCAGCATGAGCGGGTCCCAAGAGACCCAGTACTTC
>TRBJ2-5|.|TRBV3-1|.
CASSQWAGETQYF
TGTGCCAGCAGCCAATGGGCAGGGGAGACCCAGTACTTC
>TRBJ1-1|.|TRBV7-9|few
CASSMGRWKIEAFF
TGTGCCAGCAGCATGGGACGGTGGAAAATTGAAGCTTTCTTT
>TRBJ1-6|.|TRBV12-3/TRBV12-4|few
CASNFKVSSPLHF
TGTGCCAGCAATTTTAAAGTGTCTTCACCCCTCCACTTT
>TRBJ2-2|.|TRBV27|.
CASSFGHPITGELFF
TGTGCCAGCAGTTTCGGGCACCCGATCACCGGGGAGCTGTTTTTT
>TRBJ1-2|.|TRBV28|.
CASSLLRGGYTF
TGTGCCAGCAGTTTACTCCGGGGTGGCTACACCTTC
>TRBJ2-1|TRBD1|TRBV6-1|.
CASSPHGTVAGEQFF
TGTGCCAGCAGTCCCCACGGGACAGTTGCAGGAGAGCAGTTCTTC
>TRBJ2-5|.|TRBV7-9|many
CASRSGNQETQYF
TGTGCCAGCAGATCCGGGAATCAAGAGACCCAGTACTTC
>TRBJ1-5|.|TRBV20-1|.
CSARSRDGNQPQHF
TGCAGTGCTAGATCCAGGGATGGCAATCAGCCCCAGCATTTT
>TRBJ1-2|.|TRBV20-1|.
CSATYTAAYGYTF
TGCAGTGCTACATATACAGCAGCCTATGGCTACACCTTC
>TRBJ2-7|.|TRBV15|.
CATSILQGGYEQYF
TGTGCCACCAGCATTCTACAGGGAGGCTACGAGCAGTACTTC
>TRBJ1-4|.|TRBV30|.
CAWSAVMATEKLFF
TGTGCCTGGAGTGCGGTAATGGCAACCGAAAAACTGTTTTTT
>TRBJ2-7|.|TRBV20-1|few
CSALIQQTYEQYF
TGCAGTGCCCTTATTCAGCAGACCTACGAGCAGTACTTC
>TRBJ1-1|TRBD1|TRBV20-1|.
CSAIDREREAFF
TGCAGTGCTATCGACAGGGAGCGAGAAGCTTTCTTT
>TRBJ2-3|TRBD2|TRBV11-2|.
CASSLYPPASGGSTDTQYF
TGTGCCAGCAGCTTATATCCCCCGGCTAGCGGGGGGAGCACAGATACGCAGTATTTT
>TRBJ2-7|.|TRBV27|few
CASSPSRVSYEQYF
TGTGCCAGCTCTCCTTCCCGGGTTTCGTACGAGCAGTACTTC
>TRBJ2-2|.|TRBV19|.
CASSLRSLRRTGELFF
TGTGCCAGCAGTTTACGCAGCCTCCGGAGAACCGGGGAGCTGTTTTTT
>TRBJ2-1|.|TRBV9|.
CASSVIGSLNEQFF
TGTGCCAGCAGCGTAATAGGTTCCCTCAATGAGCAGTTCTTC
>TRBJ2-7|.|TRBV12-3/TRBV12-4|.
CASSLGGAIHEQYF
TGTGCCAGCAGTTTAGGTGGAGCCATCCACGAGCAGTACTTC
>TRBJ1-1|.|TRBV6-2/TRBV6-3|few
CASSSSRSGPYTEAFF
TGTGCCAGCAGTTCATCAAGGTCGGGACCCTACACTGAAGCTTTCTTT
>TRBJ1-2|TRBD1|TRBV3-1|.
CASSPRQAQGGGYTF
TGTGCCAGCAGCCCTCGCCAAGCACAGGGGGGTGGCTACACCTTC